This record concerns one T cell receptor (beta chain) sequence. Antigen: not known. CDR3 length: 16 residues. V dropped 4 bases and J dropped 0; count of bases not matched to a gene: 4. Germline-derived CDR1 and CDR2 are MDHEN and SYDVKM. The data were taken from a study of shared clonotypes between healthy human individuals. The study, taken as a whole, reports: Apart from blood, nothing was sampled; tissue repertoires likely differ.

Healthy HIV-negative adults with no recent acute infections or vaccinations were recruited as donors. Only Caucasian adults living in Nashville, Tennessee made up the donor group. Replicate PCRs run on unsorted PBMC used around 0.3 ug DNA, which was 25,000 to 30,000 T cell genomes. The repertoire was sequenced with immunoSEQ multiplex PCR; TCRdb's copy has only in-frame clones and lacks some. The sample lists fewer than 600,000 clones, around 79% occurring once. Sequenced material: PBMCs. The source of this sequence is a woman between 40 and 50 years old in good health. Some clones in this sample may be carry-over from other donors' samples. The chain employs TRBV28 and TRBJ1-3, with 9 nucleotides matching TRBD1. This CDR3 is CASSSTGGHSGNTIYF. CDR3 nucleotides: TGTGCCAGCAGTTCGACAGGGGGGCACTCTGGAAACACCATATATTTT. The variable domain in full, completed from reference TRBV28 and TRBJ1-3, reads DVKVTQSSRYLVKRTGEKVFLECVQDMDHENMFWYRQDPGLGLRLIYFSYDVKMKEKGDIPEGYSVSREKKERFSLILESASTNQTSMYLCASSSTGGHSGNTIYFGEGSWLTVV.